Each of the 18 T cell receptor beta chains below was sequenced from the same sample in a study of T cell repertoires in cytomegalovirus infection. Each CDR3 protein is one row after TCRdb ran MiXCR on the reads. The data show around 180,000 distinct CDR3 sequences, 28% seen once. Sequencing used PBMCs. These receptors came from a human donor in good health (CMV status not recorded). Some clones in this sample may be carry-over from other donors' samples.

The CDR3 spells CASSYSSRGGTDTQYF. In DNA, the CDR3 is TGTGCCAGCAGTTACTCGAGCAGGGGCGGAACAGATACGCAGTATTTT. The V and J genes are TRBV6-5 and TRBJ2-3; the D gene is possibly TRBD1 (6 bases). CDR3 length: 16 amino acids. Germline lookup yields CDR1 MNHEY and CDR2 SVGAGI. V was shortened by 0 bases and J by 3 bases, with 13 bases between the two germline ends.

Ten or more counts support this clonotype. The rearrangement links TRBV11-3 to TRBJ2-3; TRBD1 aligns across 8 bases. The germline V gene has CDR1 SGHNT and CDR2 YENEEA. This CDR3 has 15 residues. J gave up 0 bases and V 6 bases, and 5 bases lay outside the gene matches. The CDR3 DNA reads TGTGCCAGCAGTTCCAGGGGGCCTAGCACAGATACGCAGTATTTT. Translated: CASSSRGPSTDTQYF.

This clonotype was counted many times. The chain employs TRBV6-2 or TRBV6-3 and TRBJ1-1; D remains ambiguous. This CDR3 comprises 15 residues. V was pared by 2 bases and J by 2 bases, with 12 bases between. Germline V gene data show CDR1 as MNHEY and CDR2 as SVGEGT. CDR3: CASSYPWTVNTEAFF. As DNA, the CDR3 is TGTGCCAGCAGTTACCCCTGGACGGTCAACACTGAAGCTTTCTTT.

V and J are TRBV5-1 and TRBJ1-1; 7 nucleotides agree with TRBD1. J was trimmed by 11 bases and V by 0 bases; bases with no gene match: 4. The length of the CDR3 is 12 residues. Germline V gene sequence: CDR1 SGHRS, CDR2 YFSETQ. The CDR3 loop is CASSLEQGTAFF. Here the CDR3 DNA reads TGCGCCAGCAGCTTGGAACAGGGGACTGCTTTCTTT. Based on the CDR3 plus reference TRBV5-1 and TRBJ1-1, the full variable domain is KAGVTQTPRYLIKTRGQQVTLSCSPISGHRSVSWYQQTPGQGLQFLFEYFSETQRNKGNFPGRFSGRQFSNSRSEMNVSTLELGDSALYLCASSLEQGTAFFGQGTRLTVV.

The chain couples TRBV20-1 to TRBJ2-3; D unclear. Trimming cost V 0 bases and J 5 bases, with 9 bases left between them. The CDR3 sequence is 13 residues long. Germline V CDR1 and CDR2: DFQATT, SNEGSKA (reference sequence). The DNA of the CDR3 is TGCAGTGCTAGAGAGGGCCGCCTAGATACGCAGTATTTT. This gives the protein CSAREGRLDTQYF.

This clonotype was seen at least ten times. The rearrangement uses TRBV7-3 and TRBJ1-1, with D maybe TRBD1 (6 bases). The V gene lost 5 bases and the J gene lost 3 bases, with 16 bases spanning the gap. Germline CDR1 reads SGHTA; CDR2 reads FQGTGA. The CDR3 is 15 residues long. CDR3 loop: CASSPEGNRDTEAFF. In DNA form, the CDR3 reads TGTGCCAGCAGCCCCGAAGGGAACAGGGACACTGAAGCTTTCTTT.

The V call is TRBV12-3 or TRBV12-4, the J call TRBJ1-1; 7 bases line up with TRBD1. The junction had 13 bases not matched to a gene; V was cut back by 5 bases and J by 4 bases. This CDR3 region has 16 residues. Here the CDR3 DNA reads TGTGCCAGCAGTCCAGACTGGGACAGAGTCCCCACTGAAGCTTTCTTT. It yields the protein CASSPDWDRVPTEAFF.

CDR3 region: CASSLGTGGYNEQFF. CDR3 sequence (DNA): TGTGCCAGCAGCTTGGGGACAGGGGGCTACAATGAGCAGTTCTTC. The chain recombines TRBV5-4 with TRBJ2-1, with 10 bases that match TRBD1. J was trimmed by 3 bases and V by 0 bases; bases with no gene match: 0. Germline CDR1 is SGHNT and CDR2 is YYREEE (reference sequence). The CDR3 sequence is 15 residues long.

This clonotype was seen at least ten times. The CDR3 coding sequence is TGTGCCAGCAGCGACAGGACAGCTAGAAACACTGAAGCTTTCTTT. This encodes CASSDRTARNTEAFF. The genes are TRBV7-2 and TRBJ1-1; D perhaps matches TRBD1 (6 bases). V lost 5 bases to trimming and J lost 2 bases, with 15 bases between them. CDR3 length equals 15 residues. The germline V gene encodes CDR1 SGHTA and CDR2 FQGNSA.

This clonotype was picked up a small number of times. The chain joins TRBV6-5 to TRBJ1-5; possibly TRBD1 for D (6 bases). CDR1 is MNHEY and CDR2 is SVGAGI in the germline V gene. CDR3 length equals 15 residues. V lost 6 bases and J lost 2, with 14 bases in between. CDR3 region: CASRSAGAGNQPQHF. In DNA form, the CDR3 reads TGTGCCAGCAGAAGCGCAGGGGCAGGCAATCAGCCCCAGCATTTT.

The genes are TRBV7-6 and TRBJ2-4; TRBD1 aligns across 7 bases. V shed 5 bases, J shed 0 bases, and the junction held 7 bases outside the gene matches. The germline CDR1 and CDR2 sequences are SGHVS and FNYEAQ. CDR3 size: 16 residues. The CDR3, as DNA: TGTGCCAGCAGCCCGGGACAGTTGCTAGCCAAAAACATTCAGTACTTC. It encodes CASSPGQLLAKNIQYF.

This clonotype was counted only a few times. This chain joins TRBV11-2 and TRBJ1-1; the match to TRBD1 covers 9 bases. Germline lookup yields CDR1 SGHAT and CDR2 FQNNGV. The CDR3 extends over 14 amino acids. With 0 bases clipped from V and 10 bases from J, the junction kept 6 bases outside the gene matches. The CDR3 spells CASSLDRDRDGAFF. In DNA form, the CDR3 reads TGTGCCAGCAGCTTAGATCGGGACAGGGATGGAGCTTTCTTT.

This clonotype was detected ten times or more. The chain uses TRBV20-1 and TRBJ2-3, with a weak D call TRBD2 (6 bases). V dropped 5 bases and J dropped 5 bases, with 20 bases sitting between them. Germline CDR1 DFQATT, CDR2 SNEGSKA (reference sequence). This CDR3 has 15 amino acids. This CDR3 reads CSAPKPGRRGDTQYF. The CDR3 coding sequence is TGCAGTGCTCCGAAACCGGGACGGAGGGGAGATACGCAGTATTTT.

This chain links TRBV20-1 with TRBJ2-5, with 8 bases fitting TRBD2. Trimming took 4 bases from V and 4 from J; bases not matched to a gene: 11. There are 15 residues in the CDR3. CDR1 and CDR2 from the germline V gene are DFQATT and SNEGSKA (reference sequence). CDR3 DNA sequence: TGCAGTGCTATGGGGGAGCGGGGGACGGGAGAGACCCAGTACTTC. It encodes CSAMGERGTGETQYF.

This clonotype turned up a few times. The chain links TRBV3-1 to TRBJ2-1; TRBD2 aligns across 9 bases. The CDR3 is 14 amino acids. Unmatched junction bases numbered 8, after V lost 6 bases and J lost 8 bases. The germline CDR1 and CDR2 sequences are LGHDT and YNNKEL (reference sequence). The CDR3 spells CASSPGLALDEQFF. DNA of the CDR3: TGTGCCAGCAGTCCGGGACTAGCCCTTGATGAGCAGTTCTTC.

The gene calls are TRBV5-5 and TRBJ1-2, with 7 bases lining up with TRBD1. The CDR3 length is 15 residues. V was clipped by 0 bases and J by 4 bases; unmatched bases: 6. The germline CDR1 and CDR2 sequences are SGHKS and YYEKEE (reference sequence). CDR3 residues: CASSLGQGSIYGYTF. CDR3 coding DNA: TGTGCCAGCAGCTTGGGACAGGGTTCGATCTATGGCTACACCTTC.

This clonotype was observed a handful of times. The chain recombines TRBV9 with TRBJ1-2, with a weak D call TRBD1 (6 bases). The V gene lost 2 bases and the J gene lost 4 bases, with 9 bases spanning the gap. The germline V gene encodes CDR1 SGDLS and CDR2 YYNGEE. This CDR3 has 13 amino acids. The CDR3 sequence is CASSVDRFYGYTF. The CDR3 DNA reads TGTGCCAGCAGCGTCGACAGGTTCTATGGCTACACCTTC.

The chain employs TRBV7-9 and TRBJ1-6; tentatively, D is TRBD1 (5 bases). Trimming removed 1 base from V and 7 bases from J, with 8 bases in between. Germline loops: CDR1 SEHNR, CDR2 FQNEAQ (reference sequence). CDR3 length: 14 residues. The CDR3 DNA is TGTGCCAGCAGCTTAGGGGACTTAAATTCACCCCTCCACTTT. Translation: CASSLGDLNSPLHF.